Sequencing of this TCR beta chain was carried out in a study of CD8+CD57+ T cells in acquired aplastic anemia (dated by TCRdb to 2016 to 2018). With respect to the entire study: Extracted DNA from sorted CD4+ and CD8+ cells averaged approximately 3 ug, ranging from roughly 0.2 to 30 ug. A CD8+CD57+ expansion meant a frequency higher than the mean frequency seen in healthy subjects. Results the study describes overall, beyond this receptor: Between patients and healthy controls, no significant difference in CD8+ Simpson's diversity was found (P=0.060). Around 31 CD8+ CDR3 sequences were shared between patients and controls but appeared highly expressed in patients and within their immunodominant clones.

Cut back by 8 bases and 0 bases, the V and J ends lie 7 bases apart. The CDR3 runs 12 residues from the cysteine to the phenylalanine. Left in the record is the CDR3 DNA by itself, 36 bases read in frame from the first base. Expansion of CD8+CD57+ cells had been shown by flow cytometry in the patients chosen for sequencing. Every patient had a diagnosis of severe acquired aplastic anemia based on International Study of Aplastic Anemia and Agranulocytosis and Camitta criteria. No patient had received any therapy when blood was sampled. TCR repertoires of sorted CD4+ and CD8+ blood T cells from severe aplastic anemia patients and healthy subjects were deep-sequenced in the study. In the USA, patient enrollment took place under clinicaltrials.gov protocols 00001620, 01623167, 00001397, 00071045, 00081523 and 00961064. Ficoll-Paque density gradient centrifugation was used to isolate peripheral blood mononuclear cells. Before DNA extraction, CD4+ and CD8+ T cells were sorted by FACS or by magnetic beads.

Genomic DNA served as template for TCR beta VDJ combination and CDR3 sequence profiling. An Illumina HiSeq 2000 was used for TCR repertoire sequencing. The authors processed their data as follows. TRBV/TRBJ rearrangement plots, CDR3 size and DJ length profiles, and Simpson's diversity index were used to assess repertoires. The most abundant DNA sequence in the deep sequencing data was defined as the immunodominant clone. CDR3 amino acid sequences were checked for sharing between subjects and were compared against published repertoires and the VDJdb database. TCRdb applied fastp at Q25 and MiXCR to the public reads, then kept only in-frame beta chains. For every CDR3 protein sequence, its rows merge into one entry that carries the most common genes and DNA. In this record, the V and J calls reflect TCRdb's handling and not the investigators' own analysis. The sample table shows 160,000 or so distinct CDR3 sequences, and 71% are seen once. Of the sample, roughly half is held by the ten largest clones.

With respect to this clonotype: Its antigen has not been determined. One base away there is no much larger clone; base qualities are not given.

The sequencing input was sorted CD4+, CD8+, or CD8+CD57+ T cells (not recorded which) from PBMCs. The sequence was obtained from a human donor with aplastic anemia. The sequence links TRBV12-3 or TRBV12-4 to TRBJ1-1; the D gene cannot be named for sure. The DNA reads as follows: TGTGCCAGCGGTGGGTTGAACACTGAAGCTTTCTTT. Its protein product is CASGGLNTEAFF.